These T cell receptor beta chains were read from a single sample in a study of cytomegalovirus exposure and HLA in healthy donors. The method was immunoSEQ multiplex PCR; TCRdb's version includes in-frame clones alone and lacks a portion of them. The sample shows around 110,000 clones, around two thirds of them seen only once. Specimen: PBMCs. The receptors come from a woman between 35 and 50 years old in good health and CMV-seropositive. The CDR3 runs from the conserved cysteine through the conserved F or W. The order of the fields is D gene, V gene, J gene, clone size, CDR3 protein, CDR3 DNA. The D gene is left open where the match is weak. Clone size appears in some rows only: once, few, many, or a class for an expanded clone.

D gene: .; V gene: TRBV5-1; J gene: TRBJ1-1; clone size: few; CDR3 protein: CASSFFQNTEAFF; CDR3 DNA: TGCGCCAGCAGCTTTTTCCAGAACACTGAAGCTTTCTTT
D gene: TRBD2; V gene: TRBV5-1; J gene: TRBJ2-7; clone size: .; CDR3 protein: CASSLAAGTSDEQYF; CDR3 DNA: TGCGCCAGCAGCTTGGCAGCCGGGACTAGCGACGAGCAGTACTTC
D gene: TRBD1; V gene: TRBV4-2; J gene: TRBJ2-1; clone size: .; CDR3 protein: CASSPTTGTEDHNEQFF; CDR3 DNA: TGTGCCAGCAGCCCGACCACCGGGACAGAGGACCACAATGAGCAGTTCTTC
D gene: .; V gene: TRBV25-1; J gene: TRBJ2-7; clone size: .; CDR3 protein: CASSPLKRAESYEQYF; CDR3 DNA: TGTGCCAGCAGTCCCCTAAAGAGGGCGGAGTCCTACGAGCAGTACTTC
D gene: .; V gene: TRBV7-9; J gene: TRBJ2-5; clone size: .; CDR3 protein: CASSRYAGRGGQETQYF; CDR3 DNA: TGTGCCAGCAGCCGATATGCTGGGAGGGGGGGCCAAGAGACCCAGTACTTC
D gene: .; V gene: TRBV5-4; J gene: TRBJ2-2; clone size: .; CDR3 protein: CASRNRGQANTGELFF; CDR3 DNA: TGTGCCAGCAGAAACCGGGGACAAGCGAACACCGGGGAGCTGTTTTTT
D gene: .; V gene: TRBV29-1; J gene: TRBJ1-2; clone size: .; CDR3 protein: CSVSDSIYGYTF; CDR3 DNA: TGCAGCGTTTCCGACAGCATCTATGGCTACACCTTC
D gene: TRBD2; V gene: TRBV6-5; J gene: TRBJ2-5; clone size: .; CDR3 protein: CASNPSGRGETQYF; CDR3 DNA: TGTGCCAGCAACCCGAGCGGGAGAGGTGAGACCCAGTACTTC
D gene: .; V gene: TRBV4-1; J gene: TRBJ1-2; clone size: .; CDR3 protein: CASSQGRSSFYGYTF; CDR3 DNA: TGCGCCAGCAGCCAAGGGAGATCTTCGTTCTATGGCTACACCTTC
D gene: .; V gene: TRBV19; J gene: TRBJ2-5; clone size: .; CDR3 protein: CASSSRREQETQYF; CDR3 DNA: TGTGCCAGTAGTTCCCGACGGGAACAAGAGACCCAGTACTTC
D gene: TRBD2; V gene: TRBV7-9; J gene: TRBJ2-7; clone size: few; CDR3 protein: CASSLVAGEGYEQYF; CDR3 DNA: TGTGCCAGCAGCTTAGTGGCGGGGGAGGGTTACGAGCAGTACTTC
D gene: .; V gene: TRBV18; J gene: TRBJ2-3; clone size: few; CDR3 protein: CASSKSADVGTDTQYF; CDR3 DNA: TGTGCCAGCTCAAAATCAGCGGACGTTGGCACAGATACGCAGTATTTT
D gene: .; V gene: TRBV19; J gene: TRBJ1-1; clone size: .; CDR3 protein: CASSIIGRGTEAFF; CDR3 DNA: TGTGCCAGTAGTATTATAGGCAGGGGCACTGAAGCTTTCTTT
D gene: .; V gene: TRBV9; J gene: TRBJ2-1; clone size: .; CDR3 protein: CASSPRLIASYNEQFF; CDR3 DNA: TGTGCCAGCAGCCCACGACTCATCGCCTCCTACAATGAGCAGTTCTTC
D gene: .; V gene: TRBV19; J gene: TRBJ1-2; clone size: .; CDR3 protein: CASTNTDGGYGYTF; CDR3 DNA: TGTGCCAGTACTAACACGGACGGGGGGTATGGCTACACCTTC
D gene: TRBD2; V gene: TRBV4-1; J gene: TRBJ2-5; clone size: .; CDR3 protein: CASSQDRGRPSGRWVETQYF; CDR3 DNA: TGCGCCAGCAGCCAAGACAGGGGGCGACCTAGCGGGAGATGGGTAGAGACCCAGTACTTC
D gene: TRBD1; V gene: TRBV4-1; J gene: TRBJ1-1; clone size: .; CDR3 protein: CASSQWTGATEAFF; CDR3 DNA: TGCGCCAGCAGCCAGTGGACAGGGGCCACTGAAGCTTTCTTT
D gene: .; V gene: TRBV9; J gene: TRBJ2-7; clone size: .; CDR3 protein: CASSHPHSYEQYF; CDR3 DNA: TGTGCCAGCAGTCACCCCCACAGCTACGAGCAGTACTTC
D gene: .; V gene: TRBV14; J gene: TRBJ2-3; clone size: .; CDR3 protein: CASSQDFSSTDTQYF; CDR3 DNA: TGTGCCAGCAGCCAAGATTTCTCTAGTACAGATACGCAGTATTTT
D gene: .; V gene: TRBV6-5; J gene: TRBJ2-7; clone size: .; CDR3 protein: CASSVPGTYEQYF; CDR3 DNA: TGTGCCAGCAGTGTCCCGGGGACCTACGAGCAGTACTTC
D gene: TRBD2; V gene: TRBV7-8; J gene: TRBJ2-5; clone size: .; CDR3 protein: CASSLELAGDETQYF; CDR3 DNA: TGTGCCAGCAGCTTAGAACTAGCGGGAGACGAGACCCAGTACTTC
D gene: .; V gene: TRBV27; J gene: TRBJ1-1; clone size: .; CDR3 protein: CASSFGTPNTEAFF; CDR3 DNA: TGTGCCAGCAGTTTCGGGACACCGAACACTGAAGCTTTCTTT
D gene: TRBD1; V gene: TRBV7-9; J gene: TRBJ2-7; clone size: .; CDR3 protein: CASNTGTGTYEQYF; CDR3 DNA: TGTGCCAGCAACACGGGGACAGGGACCTACGAGCAGTACTTC
D gene: .; V gene: TRBV7-2; J gene: TRBJ1-5; clone size: .; CDR3 protein: CASSLSGMGFYSNQPQHF; CDR3 DNA: TGTGCCAGCAGCTTATCGGGGATGGGGTTCTATAGCAATCAGCCCCAGCATTTT
D gene: .; V gene: TRBV7-9; J gene: TRBJ2-7; clone size: .; CDR3 protein: CASSYSRELGEQYF; CDR3 DNA: TGTGCCAGCAGCTATAGCCGGGAGCTAGGCGAGCAGTACTTC
D gene: TRBD2; V gene: TRBV5-6; J gene: TRBJ2-7; clone size: .; CDR3 protein: CASSFGGNSYEQYF; CDR3 DNA: TGTGCCAGCAGCTTCGGGGGGAACTCCTACGAGCAGTACTTC
D gene: TRBD2; V gene: TRBV4-3; J gene: TRBJ2-7; clone size: .; CDR3 protein: CASSQGLATYEQYF; CDR3 DNA: TGCGCCAGCAGCCAAGGACTAGCCACCTACGAGCAGTACTTC
D gene: .; V gene: TRBV5-6; J gene: TRBJ2-1; clone size: few; CDR3 protein: CASKDESGFGVPFF; CDR3 DNA: TGTGCCTCCAAGGACGAGTCGGGGTTCGGCGTACCGTTCTTC
D gene: .; V gene: TRBV29-1; J gene: TRBJ1-2; clone size: .; CDR3 protein: CSASISGVMDGYTF; CDR3 DNA: TGCAGCGCTAGCATCTCAGGGGTAATGGATGGCTACACCTTC
D gene: TRBD1; V gene: TRBV9; J gene: TRBJ2-7; clone size: .; CDR3 protein: CASSVSSGQGTYEQYF; CDR3 DNA: TGTGCCAGCAGCGTGAGTTCGGGACAGGGAACCTACGAGCAGTACTTC
D gene: .; V gene: TRBV7-6; J gene: TRBJ2-2; clone size: .; CDR3 protein: CASSFRLGAGNTGELFF; CDR3 DNA: TGTGCCAGCAGCTTCAGACTCGGGGCGGGAAACACCGGGGAGCTGTTTTTT